What follows are 14 T cell receptor beta chains derived from one specimen sequenced in a study of identical twins. One entry per CDR3 protein results from TCRdb running MiXCR on the 5' RACE reads. This table holds about 790,000 distinct CDR3 sequences, 15% to 20% found once. The data also belong to a second study, concerning T cells expressing NK-cell markers.

What was sequenced was PBMCs. The receptors shown here come from a woman aged 18-30 years in good health.

For the CDR3, the DNA is TGCAGTGCTAGAGTGGGGGCGGGAGGTCGGAGGTTGTTCTTC. Protein sequence: CSARVGAGGRRLFF. V is TRBV20-1 and J is TRBJ2-1; 8 nucleotides agree with TRBD2. The V gene end was trimmed by 1 base and the J gene end by 15 bases; junction bases not matched to a gene: 14. This CDR3 comprises 14 residues. Germline V gene data show CDR1 as DFQATT and CDR2 as SNEGSKA (reference sequence).

This clonotype appeared a few times. The rearrangement links TRBV6-1 to TRBJ2-1, with TRBD1 identical over 11 bases. The CDR3 sequence is 16 residues long. CDR1 MNHNS and CDR2 SASEGT come from the germline V gene. V lost 11 bases to trimming and J lost 4 bases; unmatched junction nucleotides: 13. The CDR3 bases are TGTGCCTGCCGGAAGGGGGGGACAGGGGGGTACAATGAGCAGTTCTTC. It specifies CACRKGGTGGYNEQFF.

This clonotype was counted a few times. The chain recombines TRBV5-1 with TRBJ2-1; weak D call: TRBD2 (5 bases). The V gene's germline CDR1 is SGHRS and CDR2 YFSETQ. This CDR3 comprises 14 residues. V lost 2 bases and J lost 8, with 14 bases in between. This CDR3 reads CASSFGPAGDEQFF. CDR3 DNA sequence: TGCGCCAGCAGCTTCGGGCCTGCGGGCGATGAGCAGTTCTTC.

This clonotype was detected many times. Sequence at one end of the junction differs from germline and may be a read error. The rearrangement uses TRBV12-3 or TRBV12-4 and TRBJ2-7, with D perhaps matching TRBD1 (6 bases). The CDR3 is made up of 12 amino acids. The CDR3 nucleotides read TGTGCCAGCAGTTTTAGATCAGGGGTCACCGTCTTC. Its protein is CASSFRSGVTVF.

This chain connects TRBV6-5 to TRBJ2-7; D possibly corresponds to TRBD2 (8 bases). Per germline, CDR1 MNHEY and CDR2 SVGAGI. The V end was cut by 6 bases, the J end by 11 bases, with 17 bases between. This CDR3 comprises 12 residues. The CDR3 coding sequence is TGTGCCAGCAGATCCGGGACAGCGGGGGAGTACTTC. Its protein is CASRSGTAGEYF.

This clonotype turned up a few times. The V gene is TRBV5-6, the J gene TRBJ1-1; D is ambiguous. The CDR3 is made up of 12 amino acids. V gave up 2 bases and J gave up 9 bases, with 11 bases separating them. Germline assignment: CDR1 SGHDT and CDR2 YYEEEE. CDR3 sequence: CASSFTDQKAFF. CDR3 coding DNA: TGTGCCAGCAGCTTTACTGACCAAAAAGCTTTCTTT.

This chain joins TRBV3-1 and TRBJ2-5; D may be TRBD2 (5 bases). The CDR3 spans 13 residues. Germline values: CDR1 LGHDT, CDR2 YNNKEL (reference sequence). The V and J ends lost 6 bases and 7 bases respectively, with 15 bases between them. The CDR3 DNA reads TGTGCCAGCAGGGTAGCCATCGGAGGGACCCAGTACTTC. It yields the protein CASRVAIGGTQYF.

V usage is TRBV4-3 and J usage is TRBJ2-3; D gene ambiguous. CDR1 and CDR2 from the germline V gene are LGHNA and YSLEER. There are 15 residues in the CDR3. V lost 10 bases to trimming and J lost 0 bases, with 17 bases between them. Here the CDR3 reads CATTSLLGSTDTQYF. For the CDR3, the DNA is TGCGCCACGACTTCCCTTCTGGGTAGCACAGATACGCAGTATTTT.

This clonotype was seen a few times. The chain recombines TRBV12-3 or TRBV12-4 with TRBJ2-1, with D possibly being TRBD2 (5 bases). The ends were cut back, 0 bases at V and 5 bases at J, with 5 bases in the middle. The CDR3 runs to 13 residues. The CDR3 protein is CASSLAEDNEQFF. The CDR3 DNA sequence: TGTGCCAGCAGTTTAGCGGAGGACAATGAGCAGTTCTTC.

This clonotype came up a few times. The chain uses TRBV20-1 and TRBJ2-1, with 15 bases aligning to TRBD2. The length of the CDR3 is 18 residues. V gave up 1 base and J gave up 9 bases; unmatched junction bases: 13. Germline CDR1 reads DFQATT; CDR2 reads SNEGSKA (reference sequence). The CDR3 reads CSARARTSGRAGGSEQFF. CDR3 nucleotides: TGCAGTGCTAGAGCTCGGACTAGCGGGAGGGCCGGGGGAAGTGAGCAGTTCTTC.

The V and J genes are TRBV7-3 and TRBJ2-5; no clear D. Germline V gene lookup returns CDR1 SGHTA and CDR2 FQGTGA. The CDR3 consists of 12 residues. The V and J ends lost 2 bases and 4 bases respectively, with 5 bases between them. DNA of the CDR3: TGTGCCAGCAGCTTATTCGGAGAGACCCAGTACTTC. Its translation is CASSLFGETQYF. Full variable domain (remainder filled in from reference TRBV7-3 and TRBJ2-5): GAGVSQTPSNKVTEKGKYVELRCDPISGHTALYWYRQSLGQGPEFLIYFQGTGAADDSGLPNDRFFAVRPEGSVSTLKIQRTERGDSAVYLCASSLFGETQYFGPGTRLLVL.

The CDR3 is CASSLWGGGTDTQYF. The CDR3 nucleotides read TGTGCCAGCAGCTTATGGGGCGGGGGCACAGATACGCAGTATTTT. The chain carries TRBV7-2 and TRBJ2-3, with D perhaps TRBD2 (6 bases). The CDR3 is made up of 15 amino acids. Between the trimmed V and J ends, which lost 2 bases and 1 base, there was a span of 10 bases. Germline-derived CDR1 and CDR2 are SGHTA and FQGNSA.

Many counts were recorded for this clonotype. The chain is built from TRBV15 and TRBJ1-4; D possibly corresponds to TRBD1 (6 bases). This CDR3 comprises 16 residues. The germline V and J ends were trimmed by 0 bases and 7 bases, with 15 bases remaining between them. Germline V gene sequence: CDR1 LNHNV, CDR2 YYDKDF (reference sequence). The DNA of the CDR3 is TGTGCCACCAGCAGAGATCGAGAGGGGGGTCCTGAAAAACTGTTTTTT. Its protein is CATSRDREGGPEKLFF.

CDR3 protein: CASTRSFNQPQHF. In DNA form, the CDR3 reads TGTGCCAGCACGCGGAGTTTCAATCAGCCCCAGCATTTT. The chain joins TRBV7-2 to TRBJ1-5; D is undetermined. The CDR3 contains 13 residues. Germline V lookup: CDR1 SGHTA, CDR2 FQGNSA. The ends were cut back, 7 bases at V and 3 bases at J, with 10 bases in the middle.